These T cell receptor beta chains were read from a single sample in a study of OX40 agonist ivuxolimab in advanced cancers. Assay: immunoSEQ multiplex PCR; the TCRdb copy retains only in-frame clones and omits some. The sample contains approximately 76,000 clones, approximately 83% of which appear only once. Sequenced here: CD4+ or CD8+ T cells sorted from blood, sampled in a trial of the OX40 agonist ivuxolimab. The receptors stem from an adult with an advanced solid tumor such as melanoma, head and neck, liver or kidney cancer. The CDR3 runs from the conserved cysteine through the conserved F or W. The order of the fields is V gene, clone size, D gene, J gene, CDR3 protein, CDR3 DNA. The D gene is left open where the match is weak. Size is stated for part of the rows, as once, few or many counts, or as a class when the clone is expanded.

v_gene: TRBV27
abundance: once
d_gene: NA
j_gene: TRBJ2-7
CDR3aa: CASSLTGSHEQYF
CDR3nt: TGTGCCAGCAGCCTTACAGGGAGCCACGAGCAGTACTTC

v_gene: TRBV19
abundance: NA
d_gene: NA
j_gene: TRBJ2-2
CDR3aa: CASSSNGGNTGELFF
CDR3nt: TGTGCCAGTAGTAGTAATGGGGGGAACACCGGGGAGCTGTTTTTT

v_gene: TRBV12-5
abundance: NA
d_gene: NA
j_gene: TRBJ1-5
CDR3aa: CASGLEQEPQHF
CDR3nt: TGTGCTAGTGGTTTGGAGCAAGAGCCCCAGCATTTT

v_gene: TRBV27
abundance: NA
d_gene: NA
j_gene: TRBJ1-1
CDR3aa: CASSLLQGRTEAFF
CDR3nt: TGTGCCAGCAGTTTATTGCAGGGTAGGACTGAAGCTTTCTTT

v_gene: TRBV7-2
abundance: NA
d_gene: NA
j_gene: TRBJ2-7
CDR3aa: CASSAPLNEQYF
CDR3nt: TGTGCCAGCAGCGCACCCCTCAACGAGCAGTACTTC

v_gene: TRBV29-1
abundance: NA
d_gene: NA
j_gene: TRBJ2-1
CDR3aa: CSVDLTANEQFF
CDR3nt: TGCAGCGTTGACCTGACAGCCAATGAGCAGTTCTTC

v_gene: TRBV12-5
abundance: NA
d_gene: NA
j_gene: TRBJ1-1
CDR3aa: CASGLGSRMNTEAFF
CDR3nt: TGTGCTAGTGGTTTGGGCAGTAGAATGAACACTGAAGCTTTCTTT

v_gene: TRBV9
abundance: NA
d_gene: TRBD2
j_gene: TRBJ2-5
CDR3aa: CASSVAPPGLAGGETQYF
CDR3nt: TGTGCCAGCAGCGTAGCCCCCCCGGGACTAGCGGGAGGAGAGACCCAGTACTTC

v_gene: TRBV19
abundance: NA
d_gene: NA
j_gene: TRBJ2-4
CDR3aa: CASSNEGAIQYF
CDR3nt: TGTGCCAGTAGTAATGAGGGCGCCATTCAGTACTTC

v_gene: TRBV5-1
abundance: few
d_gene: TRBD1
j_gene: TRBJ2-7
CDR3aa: CASSGQGAREQYF
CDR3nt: TGCGCCAGCAGTGGACAGGGGGCTCGGGAGCAGTACTTC

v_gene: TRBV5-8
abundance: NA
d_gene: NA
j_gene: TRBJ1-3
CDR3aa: CASSLGMGPGNTIYF
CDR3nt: TGTGCCAGCAGCCTAGGGATGGGACCTGGAAACACCATATATTTT

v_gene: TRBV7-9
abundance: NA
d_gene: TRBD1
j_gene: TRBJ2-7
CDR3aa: CASSPRTGPYEQYF
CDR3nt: TGTGCCAGCAGCCCGCGGACAGGGCCCTACGAGCAGTACTTC

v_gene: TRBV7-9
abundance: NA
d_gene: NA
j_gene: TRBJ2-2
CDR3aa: CASSSDPGELFF
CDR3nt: TGTGCCAGCAGCTCCGACCCCGGGGAGCTGTTTTTT

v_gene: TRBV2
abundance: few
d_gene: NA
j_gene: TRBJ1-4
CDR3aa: CASRDGTGNEKLFF
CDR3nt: TGTGCCAGCAGAGACGGGACCGGGAATGAAAAACTGTTTTTT

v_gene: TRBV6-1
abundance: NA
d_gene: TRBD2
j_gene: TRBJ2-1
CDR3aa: CASSEGGTSGNEQFF
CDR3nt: TGTGCCAGCAGTGAAGGGGGGACTAGCGGTAATGAGCAGTTCTTC

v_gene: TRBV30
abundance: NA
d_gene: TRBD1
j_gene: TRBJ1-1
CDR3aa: CAFRTGNTEAFF
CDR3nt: TGTGCCTTCCGGACAGGGAACACTGAAGCTTTCTTT

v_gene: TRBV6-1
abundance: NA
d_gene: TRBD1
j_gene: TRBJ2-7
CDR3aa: CASNPDREIGEQYF
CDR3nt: TGTGCCAGCAATCCGGACAGGGAAATCGGCGAGCAGTACTTC

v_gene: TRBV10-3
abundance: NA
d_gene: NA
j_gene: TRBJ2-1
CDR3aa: CAISGDPSVHTNEQFF
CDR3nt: TGTGCCATCAGTGGCGACCCATCTGTACACACAAATGAGCAGTTCTTC

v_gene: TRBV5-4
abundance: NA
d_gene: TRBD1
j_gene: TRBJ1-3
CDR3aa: CASSPPGQGAGNTIYF
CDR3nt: TGTGCCAGCAGCCCCCCGGGACAGGGAGCCGGAAACACCATATATTTT

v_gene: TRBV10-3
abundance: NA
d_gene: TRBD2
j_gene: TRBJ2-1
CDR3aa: CAISTSGSTNEQFF
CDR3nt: TGTGCCATCAGCACTAGCGGGAGCACCAATGAGCAGTTCTTC

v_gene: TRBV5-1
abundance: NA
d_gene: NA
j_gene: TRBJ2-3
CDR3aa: CASSLGFGGQLTDTQYF
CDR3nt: TGCGCCAGCAGCTTGGGATTCGGGGGCCAACTCACAGATACGCAGTATTTT

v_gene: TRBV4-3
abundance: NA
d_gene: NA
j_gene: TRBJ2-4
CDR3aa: CASSQEVSAAVYLAKNIQYF
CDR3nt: TGCGCCAGCAGCCAAGAGGTTTCGGCAGCCGTATACCTAGCCAAAAACATTCAGTACTTC

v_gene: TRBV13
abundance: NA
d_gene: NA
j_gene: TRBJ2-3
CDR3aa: CASRPEPPGFTDTQYF
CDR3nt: TGTGCCAGCAGACCCGAGCCCCCGGGGTTTACAGATACGCAGTATTTT

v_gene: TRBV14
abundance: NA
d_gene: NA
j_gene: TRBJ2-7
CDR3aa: CASSQVVGYEQYF
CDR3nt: TGTGCCAGCAGCCAAGTCGTCGGGTACGAGCAGTACTTC

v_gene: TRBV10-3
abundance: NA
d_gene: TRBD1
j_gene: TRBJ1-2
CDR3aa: CAIRSGQVNYGYTF
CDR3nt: TGTGCCATCAGATCGGGACAGGTAAACTATGGCTACACCTTC

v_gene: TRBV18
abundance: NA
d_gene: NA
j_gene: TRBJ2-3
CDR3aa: CASSPTRKTSTDTQYF
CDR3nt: TGTGCCAGCTCACCCACCCGGAAAACTAGCACAGATACGCAGTATTTT

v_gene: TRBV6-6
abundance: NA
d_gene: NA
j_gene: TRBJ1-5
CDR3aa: CASSYATNQPQHF
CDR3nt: TGTGCCAGCAGTTACGCGACGAATCAGCCCCAGCATTTT

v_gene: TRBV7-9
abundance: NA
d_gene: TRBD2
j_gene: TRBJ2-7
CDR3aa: CASSLASGIDEQYF
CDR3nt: TGTGCCAGCAGCTTAGCGAGCGGGATTGACGAGCAGTACTTC

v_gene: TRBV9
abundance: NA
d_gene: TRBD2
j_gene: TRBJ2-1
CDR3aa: CASSPPRLAGGGNEQFF
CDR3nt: TGTGCCAGCAGCCCTCCTAGGCTAGCGGGAGGGGGCAATGAGCAGTTCTTC

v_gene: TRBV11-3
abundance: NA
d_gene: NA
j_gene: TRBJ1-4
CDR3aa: CASSPSRVGKLFF
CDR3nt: TGTGCCAGCAGCCCCTCCCGGGTCGGAAAACTGTTTTTT

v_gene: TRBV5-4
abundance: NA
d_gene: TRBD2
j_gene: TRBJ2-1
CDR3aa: CASSLGGSSGNEQFF
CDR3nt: TGTGCCAGCAGCTTGGGGGGGTCTAGCGGCAATGAGCAGTTCTTC

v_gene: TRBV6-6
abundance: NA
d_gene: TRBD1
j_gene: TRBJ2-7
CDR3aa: CASSYGQGASYEQYF
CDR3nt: TGTGCCAGCAGTTACGGGCAGGGGGCCTCCTACGAGCAGTACTTC

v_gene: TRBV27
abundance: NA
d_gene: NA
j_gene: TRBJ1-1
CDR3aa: CASRGRVNTEAFF
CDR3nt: TGTGCCAGCAGGGGCAGGGTTAACACTGAAGCTTTCTTT

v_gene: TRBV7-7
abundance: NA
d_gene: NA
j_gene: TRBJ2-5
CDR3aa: CASSRDRQETQYF
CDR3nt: TGTGCCAGCAGCCGAGACAGACAAGAGACCCAGTACTTC

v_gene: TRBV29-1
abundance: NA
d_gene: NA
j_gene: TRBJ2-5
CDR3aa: CSVEDWRQETQYF
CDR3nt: TGCAGCGTTGAAGATTGGAGACAAGAGACCCAGTACTTC

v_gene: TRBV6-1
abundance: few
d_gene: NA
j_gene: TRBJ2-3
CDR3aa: CASSARDQPNTQYF
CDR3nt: TGTGCCAGCAGTGCCCGGGACCAACCTAATACGCAGTATTTT

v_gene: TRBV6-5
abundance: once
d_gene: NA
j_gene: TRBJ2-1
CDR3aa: CASLSPGRINEQFF
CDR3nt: TGTGCCAGCCTATCTCCCGGGAGAATCAATGAGCAGTTCTTC

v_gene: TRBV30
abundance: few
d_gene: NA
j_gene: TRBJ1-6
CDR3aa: CAWRNGDNSPLHF
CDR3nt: TGTGCCTGGAGGAACGGGGACAATTCACCCCTCCACTTT

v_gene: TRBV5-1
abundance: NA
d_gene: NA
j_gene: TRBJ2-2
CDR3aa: CASSFEGVPGELFF
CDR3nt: TGCGCCAGCAGCTTTGAGGGAGTGCCCGGGGAGCTGTTTTTT

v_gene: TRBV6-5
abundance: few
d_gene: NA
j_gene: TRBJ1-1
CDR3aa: CASSYSMIRENTEAFF
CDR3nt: TGTGCCAGCAGTTACTCGATGATACGGGAGAACACTGAAGCTTTCTTT

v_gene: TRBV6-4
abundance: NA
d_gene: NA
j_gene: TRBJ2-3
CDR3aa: CASSTQGGNTDTQYF
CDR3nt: TGTGCCAGCAGTACCCAAGGCGGCAACACAGATACGCAGTATTTT

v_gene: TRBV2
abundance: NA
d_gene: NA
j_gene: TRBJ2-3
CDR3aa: CASSPGTDTQYF
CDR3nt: TGTGCCAGCAGTCCTGGCACAGATACGCAGTATTTT

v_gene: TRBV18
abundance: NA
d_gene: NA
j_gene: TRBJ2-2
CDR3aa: CASSPPPPPGELFF
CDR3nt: TGTGCCAGCTCACCGCCGCCCCCCCCCGGGGAGCTGTTTTTT

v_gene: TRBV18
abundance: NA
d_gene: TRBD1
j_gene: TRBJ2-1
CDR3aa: CASSQDRSYNEQFF
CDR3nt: TGTGCCAGCTCACAGGACAGGTCCTACAATGAGCAGTTCTTC

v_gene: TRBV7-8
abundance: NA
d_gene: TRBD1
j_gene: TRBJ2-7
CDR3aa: CASSLSGQGSHEQYF
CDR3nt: TGTGCCAGCAGCTTATCGGGACAGGGATCCCACGAGCAGTACTTC

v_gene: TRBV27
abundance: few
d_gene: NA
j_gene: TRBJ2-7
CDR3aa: CASSLFGGYEQYF
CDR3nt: TGTGCCAGCAGTTTATTCGGCGGCTACGAGCAGTACTTC

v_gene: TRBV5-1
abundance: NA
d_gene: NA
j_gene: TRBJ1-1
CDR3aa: CASSLEGNNPEAFF
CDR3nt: TGCGCCAGCAGCTTGGAGGGGAATAATCCTGAAGCTTTCTTT

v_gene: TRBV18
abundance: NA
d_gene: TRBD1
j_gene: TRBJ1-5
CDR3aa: CASSPSPATGDSNQPQHF
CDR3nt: TGTGCCAGCTCACCATCCCCCGCGACAGGGGATAGCAATCAGCCCCAGCATTTT

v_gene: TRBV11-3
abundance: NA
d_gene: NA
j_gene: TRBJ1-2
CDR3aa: CASSPAPGTSGDGYTF
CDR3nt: TGTGCCAGCAGCCCGGCCCCCGGGACATCGGGCGATGGCTACACCTTC

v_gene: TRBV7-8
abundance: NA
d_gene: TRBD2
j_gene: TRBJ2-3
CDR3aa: CASSLGGRGDTQYF
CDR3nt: TGTGCCAGCAGCTTAGGTGGGAGGGGAGATACGCAGTATTTT

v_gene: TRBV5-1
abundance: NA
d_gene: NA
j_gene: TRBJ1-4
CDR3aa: CASSFGGAGEKLFF
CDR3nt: TGCGCCAGCAGCTTCGGGGGCGCAGGGGAAAAACTGTTTTTT